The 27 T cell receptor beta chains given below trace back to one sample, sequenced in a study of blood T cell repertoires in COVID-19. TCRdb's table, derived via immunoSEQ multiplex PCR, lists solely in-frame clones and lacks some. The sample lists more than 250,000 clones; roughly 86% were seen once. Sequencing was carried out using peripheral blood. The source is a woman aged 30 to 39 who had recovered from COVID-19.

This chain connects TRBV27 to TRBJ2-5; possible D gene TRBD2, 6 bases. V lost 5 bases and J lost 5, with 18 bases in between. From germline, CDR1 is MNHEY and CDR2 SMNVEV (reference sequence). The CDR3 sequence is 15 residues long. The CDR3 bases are TGTGCCAGCAGTCTTCAAGGAGGGGACGGGGAGACCCAGTACTTC. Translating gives CASSLQGGDGETQYF.

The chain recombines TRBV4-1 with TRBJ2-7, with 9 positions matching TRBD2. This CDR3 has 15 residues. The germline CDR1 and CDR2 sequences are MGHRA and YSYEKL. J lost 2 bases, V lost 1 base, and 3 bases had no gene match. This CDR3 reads CASSQVGGGAYEQYF. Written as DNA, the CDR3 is TGCGCCAGCAGCCAAGTAGGCGGGGGGGCCTACGAGCAGTACTTC.

The CDR3 DNA is TGTGCCAGTAGTTTCCAGCAGGGCAATCAGCCCCAGCATTTT. Its translation: CASSFQQGNQPQHF. This sequence joins TRBV19 and TRBJ1-5; no clear D gene. The CDR3 loop spans 14 amino acids. CDR1 LNHDA and CDR2 SQIVND come from the germline V gene (reference sequence). V lost 5 bases and J 2 bases, leaving 10 bases between the germline ends.

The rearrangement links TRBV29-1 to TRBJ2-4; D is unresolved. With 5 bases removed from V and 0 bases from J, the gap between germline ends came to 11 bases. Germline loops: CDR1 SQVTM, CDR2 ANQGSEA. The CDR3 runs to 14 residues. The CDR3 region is CSVLTELAKNIQYF. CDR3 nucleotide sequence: TGCAGCGTTTTGACTGAACTAGCCAAAAACATTCAGTACTTC.

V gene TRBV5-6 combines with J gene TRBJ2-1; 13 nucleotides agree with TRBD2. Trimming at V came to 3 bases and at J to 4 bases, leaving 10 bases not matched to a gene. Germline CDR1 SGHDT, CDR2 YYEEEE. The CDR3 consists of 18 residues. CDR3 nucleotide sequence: TGTGCCAGCAGCTCGCTAACTCGGACTAGCGGGGGATACAATGAGCAGTTCTTC. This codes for CASSSLTRTSGGYNEQFF.

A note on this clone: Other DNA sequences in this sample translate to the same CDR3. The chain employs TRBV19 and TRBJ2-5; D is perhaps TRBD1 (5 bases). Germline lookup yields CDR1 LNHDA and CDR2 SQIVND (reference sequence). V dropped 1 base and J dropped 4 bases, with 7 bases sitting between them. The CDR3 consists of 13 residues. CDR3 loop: CASSIGRGETQYF. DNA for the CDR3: TGTGCCAGTAGTATAGGAAGGGGAGAGACCCAGTACTTC. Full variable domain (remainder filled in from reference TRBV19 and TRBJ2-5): DGGITQSPKYLFRKEGQNVTLSCEQNLNHDAMYWYRQDPGQGLRLIYYSQIVNDFQKGDIAEGYSVSREKKESFPLTVTSAQKNPTAFYLCASSIGRGETQYFGPGTRLLVL.

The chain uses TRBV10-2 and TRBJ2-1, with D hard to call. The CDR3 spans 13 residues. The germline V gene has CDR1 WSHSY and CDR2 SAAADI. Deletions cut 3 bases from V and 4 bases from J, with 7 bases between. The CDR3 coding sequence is TGCGCCAGCAGTGAAACCAGTTACAATGAGCAGTTCTTC. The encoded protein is CASSETSYNEQFF.

CDR3 in DNA: TGTGCCAGCAGCGTAGTGGAGGGGTTTGGGAATGAGCAGTTCTTC. Its translation: CASSVVEGFGNEQFF. The rearrangement links TRBV9 to TRBJ2-1, with D possibly being TRBD2 (6 bases). There are 15 residues in the CDR3. CDR1 SGDLS and CDR2 YYNGEE come from the germline V gene. The V end was cut by 0 bases, the J end by 7 bases, with 14 bases between.

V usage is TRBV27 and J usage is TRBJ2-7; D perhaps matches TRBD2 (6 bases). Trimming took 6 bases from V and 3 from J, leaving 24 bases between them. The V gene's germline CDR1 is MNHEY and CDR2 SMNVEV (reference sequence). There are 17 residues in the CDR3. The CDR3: CASSNIASAWGYYEQYF. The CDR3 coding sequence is TGTGCCAGCAGCAACATAGCTAGCGCTTGGGGGTACTACGAGCAGTACTTC.

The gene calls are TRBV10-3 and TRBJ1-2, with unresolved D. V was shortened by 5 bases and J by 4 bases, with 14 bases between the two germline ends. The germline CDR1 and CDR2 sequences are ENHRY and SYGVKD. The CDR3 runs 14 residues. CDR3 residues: CAISPSERFYGYTF. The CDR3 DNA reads TGTGCCATCAGTCCCTCTGAGAGGTTCTATGGCTACACCTTC.

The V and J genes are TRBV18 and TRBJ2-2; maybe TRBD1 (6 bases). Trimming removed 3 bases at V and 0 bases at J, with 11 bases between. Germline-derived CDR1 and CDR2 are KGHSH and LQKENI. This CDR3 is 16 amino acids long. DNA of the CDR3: TGTGCCAGCTCACCGCAGCCAGGGGCGAACACCGGGGAGCTGTTTTTT. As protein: CASSPQPGANTGELFF.

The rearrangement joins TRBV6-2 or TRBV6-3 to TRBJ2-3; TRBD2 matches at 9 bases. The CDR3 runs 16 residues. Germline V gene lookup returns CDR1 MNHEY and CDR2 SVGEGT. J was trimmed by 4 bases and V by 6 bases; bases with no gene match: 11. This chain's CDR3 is CASSSHSGSGADTQYF. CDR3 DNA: TGTGCCAGCAGCAGTCATAGCGGGAGCGGGGCAGATACGCAGTATTTT.

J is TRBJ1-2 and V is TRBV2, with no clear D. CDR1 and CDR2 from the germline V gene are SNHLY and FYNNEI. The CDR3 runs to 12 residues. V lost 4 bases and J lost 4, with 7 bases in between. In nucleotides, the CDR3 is TGTGCCAGCAGTGGGTCGAGCTATGGCTACACCTTC. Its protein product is CASSGSSYGYTF.

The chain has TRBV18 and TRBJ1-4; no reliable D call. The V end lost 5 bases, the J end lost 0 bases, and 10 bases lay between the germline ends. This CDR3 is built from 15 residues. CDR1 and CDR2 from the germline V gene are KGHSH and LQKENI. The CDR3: CASSGLTTTNEKLFF. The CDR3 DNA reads TGTGCCAGCTCAGGATTGACAACAACTAATGAAAAACTGTTTTTT. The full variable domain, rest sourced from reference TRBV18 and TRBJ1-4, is NAGVMQNPRHLVRRRGQEARLRCSPMKGHSHVYWYRQLPEEGLKFMVYLQKENIIDESGMPKERFSAEFPKEGPSILRIQQVVRGDSAAYFCASSGLTTTNEKLFFGSGTQLSVL.

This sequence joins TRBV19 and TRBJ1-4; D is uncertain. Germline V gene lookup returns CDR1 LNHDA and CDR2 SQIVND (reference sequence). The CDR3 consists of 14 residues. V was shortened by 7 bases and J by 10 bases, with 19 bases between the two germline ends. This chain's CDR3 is CASNPPGELGKLFF. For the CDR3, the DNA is TGTGCCAGTAACCCCCCCGGGGAACTAGGAAAACTGTTTTTT.

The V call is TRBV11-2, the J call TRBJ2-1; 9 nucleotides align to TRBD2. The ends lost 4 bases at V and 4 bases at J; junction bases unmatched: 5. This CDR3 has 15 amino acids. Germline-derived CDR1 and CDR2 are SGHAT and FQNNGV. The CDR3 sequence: CASSWLAGRYNEQFF. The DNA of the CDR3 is TGTGCCAGCAGCTGGCTAGCGGGGAGATACAATGAGCAGTTCTTC.

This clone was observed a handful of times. The CDR3 sequence: CASSASTGYAGNTIYF. CDR3 DNA: TGTGCCAGCAGCGCGTCTACAGGGTATGCCGGAAACACCATATATTTT. This chain links TRBV9 with TRBJ1-3; D may be TRBD1 (6 bases). CDR1 is SGDLS and CDR2 is YYNGEE in the germline V gene. V gave up 3 bases and J gave up 4 bases, with 17 bases separating them. This CDR3 contains 16 residues.

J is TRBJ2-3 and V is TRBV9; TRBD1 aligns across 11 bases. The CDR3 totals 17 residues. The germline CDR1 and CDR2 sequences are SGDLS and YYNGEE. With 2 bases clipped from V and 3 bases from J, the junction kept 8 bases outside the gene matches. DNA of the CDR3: TGTGCCAGCAGCGTCGAGACCGGGACAGGGGGGACAGATACGCAGTATTTT. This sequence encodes CASSVETGTGGTDTQYF.

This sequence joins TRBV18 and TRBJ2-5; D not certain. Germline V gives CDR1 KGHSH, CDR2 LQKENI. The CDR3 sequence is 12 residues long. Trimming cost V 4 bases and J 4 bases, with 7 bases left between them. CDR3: CASSQNGETQYF. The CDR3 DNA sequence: TGTGCCAGCTCACAGAACGGAGAGACCCAGTACTTC.

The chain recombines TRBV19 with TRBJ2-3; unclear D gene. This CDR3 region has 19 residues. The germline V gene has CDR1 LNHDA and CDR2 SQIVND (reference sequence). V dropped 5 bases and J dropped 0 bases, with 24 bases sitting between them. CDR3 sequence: CASSALTIRHDSSTDTQYF. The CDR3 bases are TGTGCCAGTAGTGCTCTGACAATTCGTCACGATTCTAGCACAGATACGCAGTATTTT.

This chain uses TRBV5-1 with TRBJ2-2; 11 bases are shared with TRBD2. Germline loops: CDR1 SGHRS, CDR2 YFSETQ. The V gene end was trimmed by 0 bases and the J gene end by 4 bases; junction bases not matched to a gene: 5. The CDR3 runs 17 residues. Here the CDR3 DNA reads TGCGCCAGCAGCTTGGAACTAGCGGGAGTGTCCACCGGGGAGCTGTTTTTT. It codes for CASSLELAGVSTGELFF. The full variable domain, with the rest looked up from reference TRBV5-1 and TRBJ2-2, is KAGVTQTPRYLIKTRGQQVTLSCSPISGHRSVSWYQQTPGQGLQFLFEYFSETQRNKGNFPGRFSGRQFSNSRSEMNVSTLELGDSALYLCASSLELAGVSTGELFFGEGSRLTVL.

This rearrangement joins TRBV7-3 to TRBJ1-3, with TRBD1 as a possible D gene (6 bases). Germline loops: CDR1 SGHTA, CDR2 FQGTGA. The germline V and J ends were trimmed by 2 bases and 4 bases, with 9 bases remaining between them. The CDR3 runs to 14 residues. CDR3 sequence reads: CASSLGGTGNTIYF. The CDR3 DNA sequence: TGTGCCAGCAGCTTAGGTGGGACAGGAAACACCATATATTTT.

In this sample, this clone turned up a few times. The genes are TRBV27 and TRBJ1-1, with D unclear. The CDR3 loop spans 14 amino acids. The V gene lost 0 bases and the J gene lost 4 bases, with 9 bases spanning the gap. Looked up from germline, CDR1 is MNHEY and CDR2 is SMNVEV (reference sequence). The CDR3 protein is CASSLSQASTEAFF. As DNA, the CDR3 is TGTGCCAGCAGTTTATCCCAGGCTTCCACTGAAGCTTTCTTT.

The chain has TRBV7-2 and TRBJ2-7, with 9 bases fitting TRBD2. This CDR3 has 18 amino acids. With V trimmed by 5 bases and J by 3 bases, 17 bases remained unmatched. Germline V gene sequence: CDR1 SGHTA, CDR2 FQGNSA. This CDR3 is CASSARLAGGPEFYEQYF. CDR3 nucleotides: TGTGCCAGCAGCGCAAGGTTGGCGGGAGGGCCTGAGTTCTACGAGCAGTACTTC.

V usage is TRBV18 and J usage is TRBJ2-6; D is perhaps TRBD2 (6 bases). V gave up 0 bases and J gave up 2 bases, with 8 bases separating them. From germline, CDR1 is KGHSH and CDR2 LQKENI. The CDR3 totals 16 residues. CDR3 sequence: CASSPPGEAGANVLTF. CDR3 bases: TGTGCCAGCTCACCACCGGGGGAGGCTGGGGCCAACGTCCTGACTTTC.

The CDR3 loop reads CASSQELATEAFF. The CDR3 region has the DNA TGTGCCAGCAGCCAAGAATTAGCTACTGAAGCTTTCTTT. The chain carries TRBV4-2 and TRBJ1-1; D unresolved. Germline CDR1 is LGHNA and CDR2 is YNFKEQ. V was trimmed by 0 bases and J by 5 bases, leaving 7 bases between them. The CDR3 extends over 13 amino acids.

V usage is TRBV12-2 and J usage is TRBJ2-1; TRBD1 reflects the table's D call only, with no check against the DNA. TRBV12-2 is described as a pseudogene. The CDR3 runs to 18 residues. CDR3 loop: CASRLGNQGPSSYNEQFF. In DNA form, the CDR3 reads TGTGCAAGTCGCTTAGGCAATCAGGGGCCAAGCTCCTACAATGAGCAGTTCTTC.